The clone carrying this T cell receptor (beta chain) was counted a single time. The target antigen is unknown. Germline V gene sequence: CDR1 MDHEN, CDR2 SYDVKM. The CDR3 extends over 12 amino acids. Trimming cost V 4 bases and J 10 bases, with 13 bases left between them. The data stem from a study of cytomegalovirus exposure and HLA in healthy donors. Study-level points and caveats: Solely CMV serostatus was available to characterize immune exposure. Later genetic work tied a missense DCLRE1C variant to beta-chain V and J trimming. An analysis that was carried out later associated 16,951 TCR beta sequences with HLA alleles at 0.05 false discovery rate. Among TCR beta chains, those listed as cytomegalovirus-associated numbered 164.

The study ran its PCR with 60 Vbeta and 13 Jbeta primers. The table came from immunoSEQ multiplex PCR; TCRdb's copy has only in-frame clones and leaves some out. Among 150,000 to 200,000 clones listed, roughly 77% were seen once. Sequencing was done on a sample of PBMCs. The chain uses TRBV28 and TRBJ1-2, with TRBD1 as a possible D gene (6 bases). The receptor was derived from a woman in her forties or fifties in good health and CMV-seronegative. CDR3 region: CASSSTGQVYTF. CDR3 nucleotides: TGTGCCAGCAGTTCCACAGGGCAGGTCTACACCTTC.